This is a list of T cell receptor beta chains from one sample in a study of T-cell memory formation after mild COVID-19. TCRdb recomputed calls from the 5' RACE reads with MiXCR, one row per CDR3 protein. The table records approximately 260,000 distinct CDR3 sequences, 15% to 20% of them present only once. Sequenced sample: PBMCs or a T cell subset sorted from them (not recorded which). These receptors all stem from a man between 18 and 35 years old who had mild COVID-19 (a few samples of this study predate the infection). Cell type and time point are not known. Both conserved end residues are part of each CDR3. The D gene is left open where the match is weak. Clone sizes are given selectively: once, few, many, or a class where the clone is expanded.

clone_size	d_call	v_call	j_call	cdr3_nt	cdr3_aa
-	TRBD2	TRBV20-1	TRBJ2-5	TGCAGTGCGAAAAGGGTTAGCGGGGACCAAGAGACCCAGTACTTC	CSAKRVSGDQETQYF
few	-	TRBV12-3/TRBV12-4	TRBJ2-2	TGTGCCAGCAGTTCAGGGAGGTCCGGGGAGCTGTTTTTT	CASSSGRSGELFF
few	-	TRBV18	TRBJ1-5	TGTGCCAGCTCACCAACAGGGACAAATAGCAATCAGCCCCAGCATTTT	CASSPTGTNSNQPQHF
few	-	TRBV29-1	TRBJ1-1	TGCAGCGCCCGACAGAGCATGAACACTGAAGCTTTCTTT	CSARQSMNTEAFF
-	-	TRBV6-5	TRBJ1-2	TGTGCCAGCAGCCCAATGGGGGGCGCTTGGGATGGCTACACCTTC	CASSPMGGAWDGYTF
few	TRBD2	TRBV6-5	TRBJ2-7	TGTGCCAGCGCGCTTCGGGGGGTGGGCTACGAGCAGTACTTC	CASALRGVGYEQYF
-	-	TRBV20-1	TRBJ2-1	TGCAGTGCTAGTGGCCCCAATGAGCAGTTCTTC	CSASGPNEQFF
-	TRBD2	TRBV5-4	TRBJ2-3	TGTGCCAGCAGCTCGCCGGGACTAGAGTCAGATACGCAGTATTTT	CASSSPGLESDTQYF
few	TRBD1	TRBV6-5	TRBJ1-1	TGTGCCACTAGGGGACAGGGGGCATGGGAAACTGAAGCTTTCTTT	CATRGQGAWETEAFF
many	-	TRBV7-8	TRBJ2-3	TGTGCCAGCAGCTTAGACGGGGGAGATACGCAGTATTTT	CASSLDGGDTQYF
few	-	TRBV2	TRBJ2-4	TGTGCCAGCAGTGAAACGGCAATTGGGCTAGCCAAAAACATTCAGTACTTC	CASSETAIGLAKNIQYF
few	TRBD1	TRBV7-2	TRBJ1-1	TGTGCCAGCAGCACCCGACGGACAGGGATTGGCACTGAAGCTTTCTTT	CASSTRRTGIGTEAFF
-	-	TRBV5-1	TRBJ1-6	TGCGCCAGCAGCTTGTCGGATAATTCACCCCTCCACTTT	CASSLSDNSPLHF
-	-	TRBV6-6	TRBJ2-1	TGTGCCAGCAGTTACCGCGGGGGCAAACCCAATGAGCAGTTCTTC	CASSYRGGKPNEQFF
-	-	TRBV21-1	TRBJ2-7	TGTGCCAGCAGCGGACCGGGACCAGGGTGCTACGAGCAGTACTTC	CASSGPGPGCYEQYF
-	-	TRBV19	TRBJ2-2	TGTGCCAGTAGTATAATGCTAGCAGTCACCGGGGAGCTGTTTTTT	CASSIMLAVTGELFF
-	-	TRBV3-1	TRBJ1-2	TGTGCCAGCAGCCATTTTCAGCCTCCCTATGGCTACACCTTC	CASSHFQPPYGYTF
-	-	TRBV11-3	TRBJ2-3	TGTGCCAGCAGCTCCCGGGTCAAAGATACGCAGTATTTT	CASSSRVKDTQYF
many	-	TRBV12-3/TRBV12-4	TRBJ2-7	TGTGCCAGCAGTTTAGGTGGGGAGCAGTACTTC	CASSLGGEQYF
-	-	TRBV24-1	TRBJ1-1	TGTGCCACCAGTGACAGGGGCACTGAAGCTTTCTTT	CATSDRGTEAFF
few	-	TRBV12-3/TRBV12-4	TRBJ2-3	TGTGCCAGCACCCAGGTCTCCACAGATACGCAGTATTTT	CASTQVSTDTQYF
few	-	TRBV6-5	TRBJ1-6	TGTGCCAGCGGGATGGACACAACACCCGCATCACCCCTCCACTTT	CASGMDTTPASPLHF
few	-	TRBV7-2	TRBJ2-1	TGTGCCAGCAGCCGGGCGGTGGGTGAGCAGTTCTTC	CASSRAVGEQFF
-	-	TRBV12-3/TRBV12-4	TRBJ1-4	TGTGCCAGCAGCACATATACACGGAATGAAAAACTGTTTTTT	CASSTYTRNEKLFF
-	-	TRBV7-8	TRBJ2-7	TGTGCCAGCAGCTGGAGGACGTTATACGAGCAGTACTTC	CASSWRTLYEQYF
-	-	TRBV7-6	TRBJ1-2	TGTGCCAGCAGCCCGGGACGGCGTAACTATGGCTACACCTTC	CASSPGRRNYGYTF
-	TRBD1	TRBV7-3	TRBJ2-4	TGTGCCAGCAGCTGGACAGGGGGCAACATTCAGTACTTC	CASSWTGGNIQYF
few	-	TRBV11-1	TRBJ2-1	TGTGCCAGCAGTGGGGGCTTATCCTACAATGAGCAGTTCTTC	CASSGGLSYNEQFF
-	TRBD1	TRBV19	TRBJ2-2	TGTGCCAGTAGTAGATACGGGACAGGGAACACCGGGGAGCTGTTTTTT	CASSRYGTGNTGELFF
many	TRBD2	TRBV7-2	TRBJ2-3	TGTGCCAGCAGCAGGACTAGCGGGGGACTCTTTGATATTACGCAGTATTTT	CASSRTSGGLFDITQYF
many	-	TRBV7-9	TRBJ2-2	TGTGCCAGCAGCTTTACAGAGTTGAACACCGGGGAGCTGTTTTTT	CASSFTELNTGELFF
-	TRBD2	TRBV20-1	TRBJ2-3	TGCAGTGCTAGGTTTCTAGCGGGGGGGCCCAGCACAGATACGCAGTATTTT	CSARFLAGGPSTDTQYF
few	TRBD2	TRBV20-1	TRBJ2-1	TGCAGTGCCGGACTAGAGGGCGATGAGCAGTTCTTC	CSAGLEGDEQFF
-	TRBD2	TRBV5-1	TRBJ2-1	TGCGCCAGCAGCTTGAATAGCGGGGGGGCAACGGCTAATGAGCAGTTCTTC	CASSLNSGGATANEQFF
-	-	TRBV6-2/TRBV6-3	TRBJ2-1	TGTGCCAGCAGCGCTTCCGGGGGGCAGTTCTTC	CASSASGGQFF
-	TRBD2	TRBV6-2/TRBV6-3	TRBJ2-1	TGTGCCAGCAGAATCCTAGCGGGGGGCAAGAATGAGCAGTTCTTC	CASRILAGGKNEQFF